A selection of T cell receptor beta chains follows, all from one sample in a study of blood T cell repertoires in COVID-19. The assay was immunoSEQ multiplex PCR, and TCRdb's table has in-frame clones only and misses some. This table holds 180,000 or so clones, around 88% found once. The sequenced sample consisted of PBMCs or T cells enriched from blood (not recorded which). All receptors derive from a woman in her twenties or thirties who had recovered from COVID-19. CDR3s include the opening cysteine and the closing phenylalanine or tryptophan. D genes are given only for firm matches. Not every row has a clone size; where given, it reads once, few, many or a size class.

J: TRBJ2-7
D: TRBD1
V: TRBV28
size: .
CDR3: CASSDTGAYEQYF
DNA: TGTGCCAGCAGTGACACAGGGGCCTACGAGCAGTACTTC

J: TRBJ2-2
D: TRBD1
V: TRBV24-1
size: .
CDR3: CATSEPGTGNTGELFF
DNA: TGTGCCACCAGTGAGCCCGGGACAGGCAACACCGGGGAGCTGTTTTTT

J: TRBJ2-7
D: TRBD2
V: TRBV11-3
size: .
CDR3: CASSTGLAGDEQYF
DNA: TGTGCCAGCAGCACCGGACTAGCGGGAGACGAGCAGTACTTC

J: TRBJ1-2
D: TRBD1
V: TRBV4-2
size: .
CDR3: CASSQAGGTGGYGYTF
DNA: TGTGCCAGCAGCCAAGCGGGCGGGACAGGTGGCTATGGCTACACCTTC

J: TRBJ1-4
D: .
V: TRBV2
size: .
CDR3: CASRGSNEKLFF
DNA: TGTGCCAGCCGGGGGAGTAATGAAAAACTGTTTTTT

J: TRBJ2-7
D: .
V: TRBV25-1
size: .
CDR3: CASGGTSYEQYF
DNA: TGTGCCAGCGGGGGGACTTCCTACGAGCAGTACTTC

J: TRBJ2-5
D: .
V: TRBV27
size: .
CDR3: CASSSFRSGQGETQYF
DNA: TGTGCCAGCAGTTCATTTCGGAGCGGCCAGGGGGAGACCCAGTACTTC

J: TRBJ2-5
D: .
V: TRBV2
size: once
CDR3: CASSEGPGRETQYF
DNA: TGTGCCAGCAGTGAAGGTCCAGGTCGGGAGACCCAGTACTTC

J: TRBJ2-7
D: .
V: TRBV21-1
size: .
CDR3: CASSKVGQGAPYEQYF
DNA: .

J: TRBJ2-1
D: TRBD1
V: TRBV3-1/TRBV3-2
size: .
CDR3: CASSFRSDRGNEQFF
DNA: TGTGCCAGCAGCTTTCGCTCGGACAGGGGCAATGAGCAGTTCTTC